Listed below are T cell receptor beta chains from one sample, sequenced in a study of T-cell memory formation after mild COVID-19. One entry per CDR3 protein results from TCRdb running MiXCR on the 5' RACE reads. This repertoire shows about 250,000 distinct CDR3 sequences, over 15% found once; its top ten account for under 2.5%. The sequencing sample was made of PBMCs or a T cell subset sorted from them (not recorded which). These receptors all stem from an adult woman who had mild COVID-19 (a few samples of this study predate the infection). Cell type and time point are not known. Each CDR3 is given with its conserved first and last residue. The order of the fields is J gene, V gene, CDR3 protein.

>TRBJ2-3|TRBV29-1
CSVSTSGGPTKLYTDTQYF
>TRBJ2-1|TRBV23-1
CASPRTGDNEQFF
>TRBJ1-2|TRBV20-1
CSANFRGPYGYTF
>TRBJ2-1|TRBV20-1
CSARGTSGNGDEQFF
>TRBJ2-2|TRBV7-2
CASSLAQGPTGELFF
>TRBJ2-7|TRBV29-1
CSVCLGDEQYF
>TRBJ2-7|TRBV29-1
CSVEIRGSAVAYEQYF
>TRBJ2-5|TRBV5-1
CASSFPGTAGETQYF
>TRBJ2-1|TRBV11-2
CASSSGTGSYEQFF
>TRBJ2-5|TRBV10-3
CATNPGSQETQYF
>TRBJ2-3|TRBV4-1
CASSQVGAADTQYF
>TRBJ2-7|TRBV29-1
CSTRDGTYEQYF
>TRBJ2-7|TRBV4-1
CASSQGQGPSYEQYF
>TRBJ2-3|TRBV5-1
CASSPGGTSGVGPRPRTDTQYF
>TRBJ2-3|TRBV7-9
CASSLVSGLEGVTDTQYF
>TRBJ2-6|TRBV6-6
CASSSDTSGANVLTF
>TRBJ1-3|TRBV11-2
CASSLARSGNTIYF
>TRBJ2-3|TRBV29-1
CSVEGQGAPDTQYF
>TRBJ2-3|TRBV12-3/TRBV12-4
CASTPVPGLAGADADTQYF
>TRBJ2-5|TRBV5-1
CASSLEFGETQYF
>TRBJ2-3|TRBV2
CASSLPWPSRTDTQYF
>TRBJ2-7|TRBV2
CASMPGRAYEQYF
>TRBJ1-5|TRBV18
CASSPPGGANQPQHF
>TRBJ2-7|TRBV20-1
CSTSGGGDEQYF
>TRBJ2-7|TRBV30
CAWSVTGDFREQYF
>TRBJ2-3|TRBV20-1
CSARPTGPDTQYF
>TRBJ2-2|TRBV11-2
CASSTQQGSYTGELFF
>TRBJ2-1|TRBV7-2
CASSLSLAGGSKQFF